A selection of T cell receptor beta chains follows, all from one sample in a study of shared clonotypes between healthy human individuals. The data were produced by immunoSEQ multiplex PCR, yet TCRdb's version contains in-frame clones alone and is incomplete. This table has 2,500,000 or so clones, more than 90% appearing once. Sequenced input: naive CD4+ T cells sorted from blood. The receptors shown here come from a man younger than 35 in good health. Both conserved end residues are part of each CDR3. A D gene is named only where the DNA matches it firmly. Only part of the rows carry a size: once, few, many, or a class if the clone is expanded.

clone_size j_call d_call v_call cdr3_aa cdr3_nt
- TRBJ1-1 - TRBV5-5 CASSFLGAEAFF TGTGCCAGCAGCTTTTTGGGGGCTGAAGCTTTCTTT
- TRBJ1-1 - TRBV5-5 CASSFGGFVEAFF TGTGCCAGCAGCTTCGGGGGCTTCGTTGAAGCTTTCTTT
- TRBJ2-3 - TRBV30 CAWAVVGGYTQYF TGTGCCTGGGCAGTCGTGGGCGGGTATACGCAGTATTTT
- TRBJ1-1 TRBD1 TRBV5-1 CASSSGTGSTEAFF TGCGCCAGCAGTTCCGGGACAGGGAGCACTGAAGCTTTCTTT
- TRBJ1-1 TRBD1 TRBV5-4 CASSPLQGGTEAFF TGTGCCAGCAGCCCTCTACAGGGGGGCACTGAAGCTTTCTTT
- TRBJ1-2 TRBD1 TRBV7-9 CASSLRTGPRGGYTF TGTGCCAGCAGCCTCCGGACAGGCCCTCGGGGTGGCTACACCTTC
few TRBJ1-2 TRBD1 TRBV6-1 CASSRTGSNYGYTF TGTGCCAGCAGCCGGACAGGGTCCAACTATGGCTACACCTTC
- TRBJ2-5 - TRBV11-2 CASSLIPGLETQYF TGTGCCAGCAGCTTGATACCAGGGCTAGAGACCCAGTACTTC
- TRBJ1-2 TRBD1 TRBV28 CASSFGTDYGYTF TGTGCCAGCAGTTTCGGGACAGACTATGGCTACACCTTC
- TRBJ2-1 - TRBV5-1 CASSSARDNEQFF TGCGCCAGCAGCTCCGCTAGGGACAATGAGCAGTTCTTC
- TRBJ1-1 TRBD1 TRBV28 CASSPRQGWVGGDAFF TGTGCCAGCAGTCCCCGACAGGGTTGGGTGGGGGGCGACGCTTTCTTT
- TRBJ2-2 TRBD1 TRBV7-2 CASSSTQQGAGELFF TGTGCCAGCAGCTCAACTCAACAGGGGGCCGGGGAGCTGTTTTTT
- TRBJ2-1 - TRBV2 CASSEAYNEQFF TGTGCCAGCAGTGAGGCTTACAATGAGCAGTTCTTC
few TRBJ1-1 TRBD1 TRBV7-3 CASSWQGATEAFF TGTGCCAGCAGCTGGCAGGGGGCCACTGAAGCTTTCTTT
- TRBJ1-1 - TRBV7-9 CASSLGQQNTEAFF TGTGCCAGCAGCTTAGGGCAGCAGAACACTGAAGCTTTCTTT
- TRBJ2-7 TRBD1 TRBV6-5 CASSAGTAPSEQYF TGTGCCAGCAGTGCCGGGACAGCGCCTTCCGAGCAGTACTTC
- TRBJ2-5 - TRBV11-1 CASSLDDFWGVQTQYF TGTGCCAGCAGCTTAGACGATTTTTGGGGCGTCCAGACCCAGTACTTC
- TRBJ1-6 - TRBV6-1 CASNRGRAYNSPLHF TGTGCCAGCAATCGGGGCAGGGCCTATAATTCACCCCTCCACTTT
- TRBJ1-2 - TRBV5-1 CASSLGGENYGYTF TGCGCCAGCAGCTTGGGGGGAGAAAACTATGGCTACACCTTC
- TRBJ1-6 TRBD1 TRBV13 CASSSSQGATNSPLHF TGTGCCAGCAGCTCGAGCCAGGGGGCGACTAATTCACCCCTCCACTTT
- TRBJ2-1 TRBD2 TRBV10-3 CAIGFAGGYNEQFF TGTGCCATCGGGTTTGCGGGGGGTTACAATGAGCAGTTCTTC
- TRBJ1-2 - TRBV21-1 CASSKVKRGSGYGYTF TGTGCCAGCAGCAAAGTTAAAAGGGGATCGGGCTATGGCTACACCTTC
- TRBJ2-2 TRBD2 TRBV19 CATPRRAGGANTGELFF TGTGCCACCCCCCGGAGAGCGGGAGGAGCGAACACCGGGGAGCTGTTTTTT
- TRBJ1-2 TRBD1 TRBV14 CASSQGDRQDGYTF TGTGCCAGCAGCCAAGGGGACAGGCAGGATGGCTACACCTTC
- TRBJ2-7 - TRBV18 CASSLTYGTSYEQYF TGTGCCAGCTCACTGACCTACGGGACCTCCTACGAGCAGTACTTC
- TRBJ2-5 - TRBV11-3 CASSLGSQETQYF TGTGCCAGCAGCTTAGGCAGCCAAGAGACCCAGTACTTC
- TRBJ2-2 TRBD2 TRBV9 CASSERTSGLTGELFF TGTGCCAGCAGCGAGCGGACTAGCGGACTCACCGGGGAGCTGTTTTTT
- TRBJ2-5 TRBD1 TRBV5-1 CASSLVAGGQETQYF TGCGCCAGCAGCTTGGTGGCAGGGGGTCAAGAGACCCAGTACTTC
- TRBJ1-2 - TRBV5-4 CASSLGNVDPKHYF TGTGCCAGCAGCTTGGGGAATGTGGACCCTAAACATTACTTC
- TRBJ2-3 TRBD2 TRBV10-3 CASREAGGSTDTQYF TGTGCCTCCCGGGAGGCGGGGGGAAGCACAGATACGCAGTATTTT
- TRBJ2-2 - TRBV7-9 CASSFGGSGELFF TGTGCCAGCAGCTTTGGTGGGAGCGGGGAGCTGTTTTTT
- TRBJ2-7 TRBD2 TRBV4-1 CASSEGASGRYEQYF TGCGCCAGCAGCGAAGGGGCTAGCGGGAGATACGAGCAGTACTTC
- TRBJ2-3 - TRBV5-1 CASSSGTVYDTQYF TGCGCCAGCAGCTCCGGGACGGTGTATGATACGCAGTATTTT
- TRBJ2-7 - TRBV7-8 CASSLAPWAGDSYEQYF TGTGCCAGCAGCTTAGCTCCGTGGGCAGGCGACTCCTACGAGCAGTACTTC
- TRBJ2-5 TRBD1 TRBV29-1 CSLGEGQGAWETQYF TGCAGCCTCGGGGAGGGACAGGGGGCTTGGGAGACCCAGTACTTC
- TRBJ1-3 - TRBV5-1 CASSFGGYGNTIYF TGCGCCAGCAGCTTCGGGGGATATGGAAACACCATATATTTT
- TRBJ2-5 - TRBV18 CASSPQGRQETQYF TGTGCCAGCTCACCACAGGGACGCCAAGAGACCCAGTACTTC
- TRBJ2-7 - TRBV19 CATSNPRAGFSYEQYF TGTGCAACCAGTAACCCCCGCGCAGGGTTCTCCTACGAGCAGTACTTC
- TRBJ1-2 TRBD1 TRBV6-1 CASSEGRTGGDGYTF TGTGCCAGCAGTGAAGGCAGGACAGGGGGCGATGGCTACACCTTC
- TRBJ2-5 - TRBV5-1 CASSLTKQGETQYF TGCGCCAGCAGCTTGACTAAACAGGGAGAGACCCAGTACTTC
- TRBJ1-3 - TRBV30 CAWRGPGASGNTIYF TGTGCCTGGAGAGGCCCGGGCGCCTCTGGAAACACCATATATTTT
- TRBJ2-4 - TRBV11-1 CASSLVSRAKNIQYF TGTGCCAGCAGCTTAGTGAGTCGGGCCAAAAACATTCAGTACTTC
- TRBJ2-5 TRBD1 TRBV4-1 CASRWTGGEGETQYF TGCGCCAGCAGGTGGACAGGGGGTGAGGGAGAGACCCAGTACTTC
- TRBJ2-3 - TRBV10-1 CASSTDRRTDTQYF TGCGCCAGCAGTACGGACCGTCGGACAGATACGCAGTATTTT
- TRBJ1-2 TRBD1 TRBV29-1 CSVEPRDRMYGYTF TGCAGCGTTGAGCCACGGGACAGAATGTATGGCTACACCTTC
- TRBJ2-2 - TRBV19 CASSLRTATNTGELFF TGTGCCAGTAGTCTGCGGACAGCAACGAACACCGGGGAGCTGTTTTTT
- TRBJ1-1 - TRBV11-2 CASSRGGTEAFF TGTGCCAGCAGCAGGGGTGGCACTGAAGCTTTCTTT
- TRBJ1-2 - TRBV9 CASSIQGNGYTF TGTGCCAGCAGCATACAGGGAAATGGCTACACCTTC
once TRBJ2-5 - TRBV27 CASSSGTPQETQYF TGTGCCAGCAGTTCCGGGACACCTCAAGAGACCCAGTACTTC
- TRBJ2-3 TRBD2 TRBV27 CASSFHGLGAGGRGTDTQYF TGTGCCAGCAGTTTTCACGGCCTCGGAGCGGGGGGGCGGGGCACAGATACGCAGTATTTT
- TRBJ2-3 - TRBV9 CASSVGGWDTSDTQYF TGTGCCAGCAGCGTAGGAGGCTGGGACACCTCAGATACGCAGTATTTT
once TRBJ1-2 TRBD1 TRBV29-1 CSVGEQGAGGYTF TGCAGCGTGGGGGAGCAGGGGGCGGGCGGCTACACCTTC
- TRBJ2-5 - TRBV10-3 CAISTNQPGQETQYF TGTGCCATCAGTACCAACCAACCAGGCCAAGAGACCCAGTACTTC
- TRBJ2-2 TRBD2 TRBV6-5 CASSSGLATTGELFF TGTGCCAGCAGTTCAGGACTAGCGACCACCGGGGAGCTGTTTTTT